A single sample is the source of the 8 T cell receptor beta chains below, sequenced in a study of blood T cells in healthy people across ages. Primed by a sample-barcoded 5' primer and a J-beta primer mix, a second PCR proceeded for about 6 to 11 cycles. Using its own MiXCR run on the 5' RACE reads, TCRdb lists one record per CDR3 protein. The sample has over 1,500,000 distinct CDR3 sequences, about 50% seen once. The sequenced material came from blood. Receptor source: a woman in her thirties or forties in good health.

The chain recombines TRBV29-1 with TRBJ2-5; 8 positions agree with TRBD1. Germline V CDR1 and CDR2: SQVTM, ANQGSEA. CDR3 length: 14 amino acids. V trimming: 7 bases; J trimming: 11 bases; junction bases outside the gene matches: 18. The CDR3 sequence: CSARDRGRYNEQYF. CDR3 bases: TGCAGCGCCCGAGACAGGGGCCGATACAATGAGCAGTACTTC.

V usage is TRBV5-5 and J usage is TRBJ1-2, with TRBD1 matching 7 bases. Trimming cost V 4 bases and J 6 bases; bases outside gene matches: 18. The CDR3 is made up of 17 amino acids. Per germline, CDR1 SGHKS and CDR2 YYEKEE (reference sequence). The CDR3 coding sequence is TGTGCCAGCAGCCGACAGCACAGGGGAGGCCGAAACAATGGCTACACCTTC. It translates to CASSRQHRGGRNNGYTF.

The sample holds a few counts of this clonotype. The chain is built from TRBV11-1 and TRBJ2-1; 9 bases are shared with TRBD1. The J segment lost 9 bases and the V segment lost 5 bases, leaving 5 bases of the junction unmatched. The CDR3 spans 13 residues. Germline assignment: CDR1 SGHAT and CDR2 FQDESV (reference sequence). CDR3 DNA sequence: TGTGCCAGCAGCATATTACAGGGGGCTGAGCAGTTCTTC. It specifies CASSILQGAEQFF.

This clonotype was counted at least ten times. The V gene is TRBV4-3, the J gene TRBJ2-1, with 8 nucleotides matching TRBD2. The CDR3 has 16 residues. Germline assignment: CDR1 LGHNA and CDR2 YSLEER. With V trimmed by 0 bases and J by 2 bases, 3 bases remained unmatched. The CDR3 loop reads CASSQDRAGAYNEQFF. In nucleotides, the CDR3 is TGCGCCAGCAGCCAAGATCGAGCGGGGGCCTACAATGAGCAGTTCTTC.

This clonotype was seen only once. The CDR3 here is CASSVRGSGGQETQYF. CDR3 DNA sequence: TGTGCCAGCAGCGTACGGGGGAGCGGGGGCCAAGAGACCCAGTACTTC. This chain uses TRBV9 with TRBJ2-5, with TRBD2 matching 8 bases. V lost 1 base to trimming and J lost 1 base; unmatched junction nucleotides: 6. This CDR3 spans 16 amino acids. Germline-derived CDR1 and CDR2 are SGDLS and YYNGEE.

The chain is built from TRBV5-1 and TRBJ2-1; 9 bases align to TRBD2. CDR1 is SGHRS and CDR2 is YFSETQ in the germline V gene. The J segment lost 4 bases and the V segment lost 2 bases, leaving 4 bases of the junction unmatched. This CDR3 region has 15 residues. CDR3 region: CASSFIAGDYNEQFF. In DNA, the CDR3 is TGCGCCAGCAGCTTTATAGCGGGGGATTACAATGAGCAGTTCTTC.

The V gene is TRBV27, the J gene TRBJ1-2; D gene uncertain. The V end lost 1 base, the J end lost 2 bases, and 14 bases lay between the germline ends. The CDR3 runs to 16 residues. Germline V gene data show CDR1 as MNHEY and CDR2 as SMNVEV (reference sequence). The CDR3 bases are TGTGCCAGCAGTTTATTAAGCGGGCGCCCAAACTATGGCTACACCTTC. Translated: CASSLLSGRPNYGYTF.

The rearrangement links TRBV29-1 to TRBJ1-4; D remains unclear. Germline assignment: CDR1 SQVTM and CDR2 ANQGSEA. Trimming took 5 bases from V and 4 from J, leaving 11 bases between them. The CDR3 runs to 13 residues. The CDR3 loop is CSVLGAVNEKLFF. CDR3 DNA: TGCAGCGTTTTAGGAGCTGTTAATGAAAAACTGTTTTTT.